These 24 T cell receptor beta chains originate from one sample sequenced in a study of shared clonotypes between healthy human individuals. Libraries were prepared by immunoSEQ multiplex PCR; TCRdb keeps only in-frame clonotypes and omits some of them. The table has roughly 2.6 million clones, approximately 90% seen once; the top ten hold about 0.13%. Sequenced input: naive CD4+ T cells sorted from blood. Subset given: CD45RA+ positively selected. These receptors were taken from a man aged 18-30 years in good health.

This chain uses TRBV16 with TRBJ1-4; 9 bases map to TRBD1. Per the germline V gene, CDR1 is KGHSY and CDR2 is FQNENV. The CDR3 spans 15 residues. Trimming removed 4 bases from V and 7 bases from J; junction bases left unmatched: 7. The CDR3 region is CASSPTGQGSEKLFF. In DNA, the CDR3 is TGTGCCAGCAGCCCGACGGGACAGGGAAGTGAAAAACTGTTTTTT.

This chain joins TRBV5-1 and TRBJ1-5, with D unresolved. Germline CDR1 reads SGHRS; CDR2 reads YFSETQ. CDR3 length equals 15 residues. V was shortened by 5 bases and J by 6 bases, with 18 bases between the two germline ends. The CDR3 is CASSQQAGKLQPQHF. CDR3 DNA sequence: TGCGCCAGCAGTCAACAAGCGGGTAAGCTTCAGCCCCAGCATTTT.

This clone was detected once. The chain combines TRBV5-1 with TRBJ1-2; 7 bases map to TRBD1. The germline gives CDR1 SGHRS, CDR2 YFSETQ. With V trimmed by 3 bases and J by 5 bases, 7 bases remained unmatched. The CDR3 contains 14 residues. The chain's CDR3 is CASSSTGTAYGYTF. CDR3 bases: TGCGCCAGCAGCTCTACCGGGACAGCGTATGGCTACACCTTC.

The genes are TRBV2 and TRBJ2-1; 7 bases agree with TRBD2. Germline lookup yields CDR1 SNHLY and CDR2 FYNNEI. This CDR3 region has 16 residues. Trimming removed 6 bases from V and 0 bases from J; junction bases left unmatched: 8. CDR3 bases: TGTGCCAGCAGGGGCGGAGCGGGGAGCTCCTACAATGAGCAGTTCTTC. Protein sequence: CASRGGAGSSYNEQFF.

V is TRBV29-1 and J is TRBJ2-1; 11 bases line up with TRBD2. The ends lost 4 bases at V and 4 bases at J; junction bases unmatched: 6. The CDR3 sequence is 15 residues long. Germline assignment: CDR1 SQVTM and CDR2 ANQGSEA. The CDR3: CSVGQRLAGYNEQFF. The CDR3, as DNA: TGCAGCGTTGGACAGCGACTAGCGGGATACAATGAGCAGTTCTTC.

Only one count was recorded for this clone. Different DNA sequences within this sample yield the same CDR3. The chain has TRBV30 and TRBJ1-2; D unresolved. Germline values: CDR1 GTSNPN, CDR2 SVGIG (reference sequence). Trimming removed 2 bases from V and 3 bases from J, with 10 bases in between. The CDR3 is 13 amino acids. The CDR3 protein is CAWSSLGHYGYTF. DNA for the CDR3: TGTGCCTGGAGTTCTCTAGGACACTATGGCTACACCTTC.

This sequence joins TRBV4-3 and TRBJ1-2; tentative D call: TRBD1 (5 bases). V was shortened by 0 bases and J by 2 bases, with 13 bases between the two germline ends. The CDR3 sequence is 16 residues long. In germline, CDR1 is LGHNA, CDR2 YSLEER. CDR3 bases: TGCGCCAGCAGCCAAGAAGGGTGGGGGGGGAACTATGGCTACACCTTC. This encodes CASSQEGWGGNYGYTF.

Notes on this clone: This sample also contains other DNA sequences that code for the same CDR3. The chain combines TRBV7-2 with TRBJ1-1; D call uncertain. This CDR3 is built from 14 residues. From germline, CDR1 is SGHTA and CDR2 FQGNSA. V lost 1 base, J lost 0 bases, and 6 bases lay in between. DNA of the CDR3: TGTGCCAGCAGCTTAGACGGATTGAACACTGAAGCTTTCTTT. Protein sequence: CASSLDGLNTEAFF.

V is TRBV28 and J is TRBJ2-2; D is unresolved. The CDR3 loop spans 13 amino acids. Germline assignment: CDR1 MDHEN and CDR2 SYDVKM. Deletions cut 5 bases from V and 6 bases from J, with 10 bases between. CDR3 sequence (DNA): TGTGCCAGCAGTCGTCCCTATTCCGGGGAGCTGTTTTTT. Protein product: CASSRPYSGELFF.

The chain is built from TRBV5-1 and TRBJ2-7, with TRBD2 as a possible D gene (6 bases). The CDR3 runs to 15 residues. CDR1 and CDR2 (germline): SGHRS, YFSETQ. Between the trimmed V and J ends, which lost 3 bases and 6 bases, there was a span of 19 bases. CDR3 region: CASSSGGIRGLEQYF. The CDR3 DNA follows: TGCGCCAGCAGCTCTGGAGGGATTCGGGGCCTCGAGCAGTACTTC.

The rearrangement joins TRBV4-1 to TRBJ2-3; either TRBD1 or TRBD2 may fit D (5 bases each). Germline-derived CDR1 and CDR2 are MGHRA and YSYEKL. The CDR3 loop spans 16 amino acids. V was pared by 6 bases and J by 2 bases, with 18 bases between. CDR3 in amino acids: CASSQVGRGITDTQYF. The CDR3 DNA reads TGCGCCAGCAGTCAGGTCGGCCGGGGCATCACAGATACGCAGTATTTT.

Only one count was recorded for this clone. The chain recombines TRBV28 with TRBJ2-7; possibly TRBD1 for D (6 bases). Germline-derived CDR1 and CDR2 are MDHEN and SYDVKM. CDR3 length: 14 residues. V was pared by 7 bases and J by 2 bases, with 15 bases between. The chain's CDR3 is CASTFLDRPYEQYF. In DNA form, the CDR3 reads TGTGCCAGCACTTTCCTCGACAGGCCCTACGAGCAGTACTTC.

The CDR3 coding sequence is TGTGCCAGCAGTTACGCAGGAAACACCATATATTTT. Amino acids: CASSYAGNTIYF. J is TRBJ1-3 and V is TRBV6-5; no reliable D call. Germline-derived CDR1 and CDR2 are MNHEY and SVGAGI. There are 12 residues in the CDR3. Trimming took 2 bases from V and 4 from J, leaving 3 bases between them.

The chain has TRBV9 and TRBJ2-3, with D maybe TRBD2 (6 bases). This CDR3 has 13 amino acids. Trimming stripped 0 bases from V and 6 bases from J, with 8 bases between. CDR1 is SGDLS and CDR2 is YYNGEE in the germline V gene. This CDR3 is CASSVGRADTQYF. The CDR3 nucleotides read TGTGCCAGCAGCGTAGGGAGGGCGGATACGCAGTATTTT.

The genes are TRBV27 and TRBJ2-1; the match to TRBD2 covers 11 bases. The CDR3 has 14 residues. V was clipped by 8 bases and J by 3 bases; unmatched bases: 3. The germline CDR1 and CDR2 sequences are MNHEY and SMNVEV (reference sequence). The CDR3 DNA follows: TGTGCCAGCCGAACTAGCGGGAGCTACAATGAGCAGTTCTTC. It encodes CASRTSGSYNEQFF.

J is TRBJ1-6 and V is TRBV7-2, with 8 bases matching TRBD1. V trimming: 4 bases; J trimming: 5 bases; junction bases outside the gene matches: 4. Germline assignment: CDR1 SGHTA and CDR2 FQGNSA. CDR3 length: 15 residues. CDR3 region: CASSSLQGDNSPLHF. CDR3 in DNA: TGTGCCAGCAGCTCGTTACAGGGGGATAATTCACCCCTCCACTTT.

CDR3 sequence reads: CASSFANSNTGELFF. The CDR3 DNA reads as TGTGCCAGCAGTTTCGCCAACTCGAACACCGGGGAGCTGTTTTTT. The chain uses TRBV27 and TRBJ2-2; no reliable D call. Between the trimmed V and J ends, which lost 3 bases and 0 bases, there was a span of 8 bases. Germline CDR1 reads MNHEY; CDR2 reads SMNVEV (reference sequence). The CDR3 is 15 amino acids.

The table lists this clone with a few counts. The chain is built from TRBV5-1 and TRBJ1-5; the match to TRBD1 covers 9 bases. The junction had 4 bases not matched to a gene; V was cut back by 3 bases and J by 3 bases. The length of the CDR3 is 15 residues. Germline CDR1 reads SGHRS; CDR2 reads YFSETQ. The CDR3 here is CASSWTGDLNQPQHF. As DNA, the CDR3 is TGCGCCAGCAGCTGGACAGGGGACCTCAATCAGCCCCAGCATTTT.

The rearrangement links TRBV5-4 to TRBJ2-3; the match to TRBD1 covers 7 bases. V shed 0 bases, J shed 2 bases, and the junction held 3 bases outside the gene matches. CDR1 is SGHNT, CDR2 YYREEE, per germline (reference sequence). The CDR3 has 15 amino acids. The CDR3 sequence is CASSLETGYTDTQYF. In DNA form, the CDR3 reads TGTGCCAGCAGCTTGGAGACAGGGTACACAGATACGCAGTATTTT. The full variable domain, in which reference TRBV5-4 and TRBJ2-3 provide the parts outside the CDR3, is ETGVTQSPTHLIKTRGQQVTLRCSSQSGHNTVSWYQQALGQGPQFIFQYYREEENGRGNFPPRFSGLQFPNYSSELNVNALELDDSALYLCASSLETGYTDTQYFGPGTRLTVL.

This clone was detected only once. Distinct nucleotide sequences in the sample also encode this CDR3. V and J are TRBV29-1 and TRBJ1-1, with 9 bases fitting TRBD1. CDR1 and CDR2 from the germline V gene are SQVTM and ANQGSEA. Trimming at V came to 6 bases and at J to 4 bases, leaving 3 bases not matched to a gene. This CDR3 has 12 amino acids. CDR3 sequence reads: CSVDRGRTEAFF. The CDR3 bases are TGCAGCGTGGACAGGGGCCGCACTGAAGCTTTCTTT.

This clone was detected only once. The chain couples TRBV2 to TRBJ1-2, with 7 positions matching TRBD1. CDR3 size: 16 residues. Germline assignment: CDR1 SNHLY and CDR2 FYNNEI. The ends lost 4 bases at V and 7 bases at J; junction bases unmatched: 15. This CDR3 is CASSVSLGRGAGGYTF. The CDR3 DNA sequence: TGTGCCAGCAGTGTTTCTCTCGGCAGGGGGGCCGGTGGCTACACCTTC.

The chain combines TRBV4-1 with TRBJ2-7; possibly TRBD1 for D (5 bases). V lost 1 base and J 6 bases, leaving 16 bases between the germline ends. The CDR3 consists of 15 residues. Germline-derived CDR1 and CDR2 are MGHRA and YSYEKL. CDR3 in amino acids: CASSQGSLGAGEQYF. In DNA form, the CDR3 reads TGCGCCAGCAGCCAAGGATCGTTAGGGGCCGGCGAGCAGTACTTC.

The chain is built from TRBV30 and TRBJ1-2; D might be TRBD1 (6 bases). The germline V gene has CDR1 GTSNPN and CDR2 SVGIG (reference sequence). The CDR3 is 15 residues long. Trimming removed 2 bases at V and 2 bases at J, with 15 bases between. For the CDR3, the DNA is TGTGCCTGGAGTCTTCGAAGGGGGGCAAACTATGGCTACACCTTC. Amino acid sequence: CAWSLRRGANYGYTF.

The genes are TRBV19 and TRBJ1-4; 8 nucleotides agree with TRBD1. V was clipped by 4 bases and J by 8 bases; unmatched bases: 6. Germline V gene sequence: CDR1 LNHDA, CDR2 SQIVND (reference sequence). The CDR3 sequence is 14 residues long. CDR3 protein: CASSTGQVGEKLFF. CDR3 in DNA: TGTGCCAGTAGTACGGGACAGGTGGGGGAAAAACTGTTTTTT.